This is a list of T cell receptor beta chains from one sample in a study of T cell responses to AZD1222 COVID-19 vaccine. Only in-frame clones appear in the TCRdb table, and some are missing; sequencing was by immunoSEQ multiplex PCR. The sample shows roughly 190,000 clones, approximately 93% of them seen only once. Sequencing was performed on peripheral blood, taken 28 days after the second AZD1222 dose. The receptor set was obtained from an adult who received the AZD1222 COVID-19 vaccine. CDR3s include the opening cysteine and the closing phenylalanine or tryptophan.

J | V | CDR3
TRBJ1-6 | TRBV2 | CASSEAGVGPLHF
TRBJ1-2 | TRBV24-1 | CATSPGWGYTF
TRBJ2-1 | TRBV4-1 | CASSQPGTGFEQFF
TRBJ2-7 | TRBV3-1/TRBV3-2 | CASSQDRNPASGSYEQYF
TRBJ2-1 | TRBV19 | CASTIGGTHNEQFF
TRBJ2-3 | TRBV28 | CASSLGASGPPSTDTQYF
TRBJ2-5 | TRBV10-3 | CAIRAGAETQYF
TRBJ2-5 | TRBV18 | CASSPRQGPQETQYF
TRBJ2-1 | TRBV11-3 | CASSGGSLLGDEQFF
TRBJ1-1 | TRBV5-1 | CASSLETLNTEAFF
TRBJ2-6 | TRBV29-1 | CSVTRTGSSGANVLTF
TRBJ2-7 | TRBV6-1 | CASSEAAGRGTSEQYF
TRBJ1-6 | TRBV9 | CASSAAGIADYSPLHF
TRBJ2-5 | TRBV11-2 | CASSGDREETQYF
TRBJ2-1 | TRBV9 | CASSPPSGANPDEQFF
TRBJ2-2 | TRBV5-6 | CASSYFRLAGTNTGELFF
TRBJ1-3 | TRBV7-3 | CASSLQGSGNTIYF
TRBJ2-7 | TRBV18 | CASSPGLRSYEQYF
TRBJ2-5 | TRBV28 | CASTGLKETQYF
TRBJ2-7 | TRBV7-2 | CASSFLLTSGRAHEQYF
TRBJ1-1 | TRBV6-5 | CASSYSTIPNTEAFF
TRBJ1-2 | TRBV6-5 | CASSLRVTDYGYTF
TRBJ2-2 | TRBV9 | CASSVGGTNTGELFF
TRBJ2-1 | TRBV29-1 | CSVLKGLSSYNEQFF
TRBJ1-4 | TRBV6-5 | CATFGQGYEKLFF
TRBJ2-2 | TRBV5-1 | CASSLSGRGDTGELFF
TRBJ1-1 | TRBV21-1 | CASSRRDDTEAFF
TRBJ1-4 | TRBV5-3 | CARSVISPATNEKLFF
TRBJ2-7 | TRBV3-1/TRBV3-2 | CASSLTGKYSEQYF
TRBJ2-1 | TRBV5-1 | CASSYLAGSYNEQFF
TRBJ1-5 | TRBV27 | CASSFVGSNQPQHF
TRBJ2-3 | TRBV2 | CASNLAGGLDTQYF
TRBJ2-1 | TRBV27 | CASSLTSSSYNEQFF
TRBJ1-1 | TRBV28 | CASSWSNIGHDTEAFF
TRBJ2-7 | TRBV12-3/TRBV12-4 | CASSFGSTYEQYF
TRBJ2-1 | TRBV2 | CASDREPSNEQFF
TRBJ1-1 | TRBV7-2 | CASSLFKNTEAFF
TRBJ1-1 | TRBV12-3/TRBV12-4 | CASSLIGRQAAFF
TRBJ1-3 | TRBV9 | CASSVGQGATGNTIYF
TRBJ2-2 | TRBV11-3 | CASSRNSGSRNTGELFF
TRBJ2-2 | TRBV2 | CASSGQKNTGELFF
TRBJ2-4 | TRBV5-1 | CASSPEGGRNIQYF
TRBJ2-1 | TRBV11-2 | CASSEAQNNEQFF
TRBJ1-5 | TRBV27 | CASSFQWGNQPQHF
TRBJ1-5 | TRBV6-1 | CASSESGRGRGNQPQHF
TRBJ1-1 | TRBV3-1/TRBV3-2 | CASSQVIRGQGITEAFF
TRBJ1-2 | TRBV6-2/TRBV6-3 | CASSYSFHGVNYGYTF
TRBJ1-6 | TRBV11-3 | CASSLLRNSPLHF
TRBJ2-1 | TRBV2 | CASPHGLANNEQFF
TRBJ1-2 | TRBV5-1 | CASSLRGRSGYTF
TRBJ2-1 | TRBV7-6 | CASSSERAYEQFF
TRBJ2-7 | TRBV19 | CARRRLSGSLYEQYF
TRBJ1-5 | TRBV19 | CASSIDSGTRSQPQHF
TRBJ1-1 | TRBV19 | CASSLFWGEGLNTEAFF
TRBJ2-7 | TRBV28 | CASSGDSSYEQYF
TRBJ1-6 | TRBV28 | CASSFRSSYNSPLHF
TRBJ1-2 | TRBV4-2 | CASRTTGKAGYGYTF